This is a list of T cell receptor beta chains from one sample in a study of blood T cell repertoires in COVID-19. Some clones are missing from TCRdb's copy, which holds only in-frame ones; the method was immunoSEQ multiplex PCR. Here the sample spans 88,000 or so clones, 70% to 90% being singletons. Input material: peripheral blood. These receptors originate from a man between 60 and 70 years old with acute or convalescent COVID-19. Each CDR3 is given with its conserved first and last residue. Fields, in order: J gene, clone size, V gene, CDR3 length, D gene, CDR3 DNA, CDR3 protein. The D gene is left open where the match is weak. The size entry is marked missing in some rows and otherwise reads once, few, many or a size class.

J: TRBJ2-5; size: .; V: TRBV4-1; length: 14; D: .; DNA: TGCGCCAGCAGCCAAGTTGACACCCAAGAGACCCAGTACTTC; CDR3: CASSQVDTQETQYF
J: TRBJ1-3; size: few; V: TRBV9; length: 14; D: .; DNA: TGTGCCAGCAGCCCCGGTACTGCGGGAAACACCATATATTTT; CDR3: CASSPGTAGNTIYF
J: TRBJ1-1; size: .; V: TRBV30; length: 15; D: .; DNA: TGTGCCTGGAGACCCTCCCGTCAGGGATCCGAAATAGCTTTCTTT; CDR3: CAWRPSRQGSEIAFF
J: TRBJ1-5; size: .; V: TRBV27; length: 15; D: .; DNA: TGTGCCAGCAGTCAACAGGGTTATAGCAATCAGCCCCAGCATTTT; CDR3: CASSQQGYSNQPQHF
J: TRBJ1-3; size: .; V: TRBV11-2; length: 15; D: .; DNA: TGTGCCAGCAGCTTAGGAGGGGGATCTGGAAACACCATATATTTT; CDR3: CASSLGGGSGNTIYF
J: TRBJ1-2; size: once; V: TRBV9; length: 13; D: .; DNA: TGTGCCAGCAGCGTAGCTGAGCAGGGTCGCTACACCTTC; CDR3: CASSVAEQGRYTF
J: TRBJ1-6; size: few; V: TRBV9; length: 14; D: .; DNA: TGTGCCAGCAGCGTAACAGGGCTGGATTCACCCCTCCACTTT; CDR3: CASSVTGLDSPLHF
J: TRBJ2-3; size: .; V: TRBV2; length: 16; D: TRBD1; DNA: TGTGCCAGCAGCCCCGACAGGGTTCTTAGCACAGATACGCAGTATTTT; CDR3: CASSPDRVLSTDTQYF
J: TRBJ2-1; size: once; V: TRBV13; length: 16; D: TRBD2; DNA: TGTGCCAGCAGCTTCGCTACTAGCGGGACTAACAATGAGCAGTTCTTC; CDR3: CASSFATSGTNNEQFF
J: TRBJ2-7; size: .; V: TRBV4-1; length: 17; D: TRBD2; DNA: TGCGCCAGCAGCCACCGTCGGACTAGCGGGGGGACCTACGAGCAGTACTTC; CDR3: CASSHRRTSGGTYEQYF
J: TRBJ1-5; size: .; V: TRBV7-2; length: 15; D: .; DNA: TGTGCCAGCAGCCTTCGGGGGACGGGGCATCAGCCCCAGCATTTT; CDR3: CASSLRGTGHQPQHF
J: TRBJ1-2; size: .; V: TRBV30; length: 14; D: .; DNA: TGTGCCTGGAGTGTCCAAGGGGCGAATAGGGGCTACACCTTC; CDR3: CAWSVQGANRGYTF
J: TRBJ2-4; size: .; V: TRBV7-2; length: 16; D: .; DNA: TGTGCCAGCAGCCACAACAGGGGACTAGCCAAAAACATTCAGTACTTC; CDR3: CASSHNRGLAKNIQYF
J: TRBJ1-2; size: .; V: TRBV30; length: 10; D: .; DNA: TGTGCCTGGGCACTACCGGCCATCACCTTC; CDR3: CAWALPAITF
J: TRBJ1-2; size: once; V: TRBV7-2; length: 12; D: .; DNA: TGTGCCAGCAGCTCACAGTTCCGGGGCTACACCTTC; CDR3: CASSSQFRGYTF
J: TRBJ2-7; size: .; V: TRBV18; length: 15; D: TRBD1; DNA: TGTGCCAGCTCACCACTACCGGGACAGGGGAGCGAGCAGTACTTC; CDR3: CASSPLPGQGSEQYF
J: TRBJ2-1; size: .; V: TRBV10-2; length: 11; D: .; DNA: TGCGCCAGCGTCAATTACAATGAGCAGTTCTTC; CDR3: CASVNYNEQFF
J: TRBJ2-1; size: .; V: TRBV9; length: 14; D: TRBD2; DNA: TGTGCCAGCAGCTTTACGGGGGGGCCCAATGAGCAGTTCTTC; CDR3: CASSFTGGPNEQFF
J: TRBJ1-1; size: .; V: TRBV5-1; length: 13; D: .; DNA: TGCGCCAGCAGCTTCGGAGGGACGAATGAAGCTTTCTTT; CDR3: CASSFGGTNEAFF
J: TRBJ2-7; size: once; V: TRBV11-2; length: 15; D: .; DNA: TGTGCCAGCAGCTTAGGCTCATCCAGTGTCTACGAGCAGTACTTC; CDR3: CASSLGSSSVYEQYF
J: TRBJ2-5; size: .; V: TRBV6-2/TRBV6-3; length: 15; D: .; DNA: TGTGCCAGCAGTTATCGGTCTAGCGTCTCGGAGACCCAGTACTTC; CDR3: CASSYRSSVSETQYF
J: TRBJ2-5; size: .; V: TRBV5-1; length: 16; D: TRBD2; DNA: TGCGCCAGCAGCTTGGGGGGACTAGCGGGTAGAGAGACCCAGTACTTC; CDR3: CASSLGGLAGRETQYF
J: TRBJ1-3; size: .; V: TRBV12-1; length: 18; D: .; DNA: TGTGCCAGCAGCTTTGTGGCAGGGGCCCATCTTAGTCCAAACACCATATATTTT; CDR3: CASSFVAGAHLSPNTIYF
J: TRBJ2-3; size: .; V: TRBV29-1; length: 12; D: .; DNA: TGCAGCGTTGAAGATCCGAGAGGTACGCAGTATTTT; CDR3: CSVEDPRGTQYF
J: TRBJ2-7; size: .; V: TRBV5-6; length: 13; D: TRBD1; DNA: TGTGCCAGCAGCTGGGACAGAACCTACGAGCAGTACTTC; CDR3: CASSWDRTYEQYF
J: TRBJ1-4; size: .; V: TRBV9; length: 16; D: TRBD1; DNA: TGTGCCAGCAGCGTAGCACCGACAGGGGGCGATGAAAAACTGTTTTTT; CDR3: CASSVAPTGGDEKLFF
J: TRBJ2-5; size: .; V: TRBV6-5; length: 13; D: .; DNA: TGTGCCAGCAGGAGAGGGATCCAAGAGACCCAGTACTTC; CDR3: CASRRGIQETQYF
J: TRBJ1-1; size: .; V: TRBV9; length: 15; D: .; DNA: TGTGCCAGCAGCGAAAGCCCGGGGAGGGAAACTGAAGCTTTCTTT; CDR3: CASSESPGRETEAFF
J: TRBJ2-5; size: few; V: TRBV30; length: 15; D: TRBD1; DNA: TGTGCCTGGAGTACAACCCCGACAGGGAAGGAGACCCAGTACTTC; CDR3: CAWSTTPTGKETQYF